The subject of this entry is one T cell receptor (beta chain). This sample is part of a study of tumour-infiltrating T cells in Burkitt lymphoma. Across the whole study: Productive clonality predicted overall and progression-free survival.

Here immunoSEQ multiplex PCR was the method, and the copy in TCRdb shows in-frame clones only, minus some. The data show 5,000 to 7,500 clones, approximately 87% seen once. With 4 bases clipped from V and 7 bases from J, the junction kept 11 bases outside the gene matches. The CDR3 consists of 16 residues. This receptor was taken from a human donor with Burkitt lymphoma. The sequenced material came from tumor tissue. This chain links TRBV5-3 with TRBJ2-2, with 9 bases identical to TRBD2. TRBV5-3 carries the ORF label, with uncertain function. CDR3 nucleotides: TGTGCCAGAAGCGGAGGGGCGGGAGGGCCCGACGGGGAGCTGTTTTTT. It encodes CARSGGAGGPDGELFF.